The source of this TCR beta chain is a study of a mutant IDH1 vaccine in newly diagnosed glioma (dated by TCRdb to the early 2020s). For context, the study as a whole: Vaccination was initiated 4-6 weeks after radiotherapy alone, or concurrently with temozolomide cycles in the chemotherapy-containing groups. Of the approximately 34 treated patients, 62.5% were male and about 40% were female, and a mean age of 40.4 years was recorded. Prior to enrollment, patients had been given standard therapy consisting of radiotherapy alone, temozolomide alone, or radiochemotherapy with temozolomide, with the combination given to most patients. The week-35 safety follow-up was designated visit V12, and the week-47 end of study was designated visit V13. Six visits were used for peripheral blood collection: V03 (baseline), V05, V07, V10, V12 and V13. Longitudinal TCRB deep sequencing was done for 25 to 30 treated patients, wherever samples were available for exploratory analyses.

The meaning of the sample's time point label: week 47, end of study. A 20-mer mutant IDH1 peptide at 300 micrograms in Montanide made up each vaccine dose, which was injected subcutaneously together with topical imiquimod. Across visits V03 through V10, patients got a total of eight vaccinations, given in weeks 1, 3, 5, 7, 11, 15, 19 and 23. Donors had newly diagnosed WHO grade 3 or 4 IDH1-mutant astrocytomas with loss of nuclear ATRX. The samples were drawn from NOA16, a multicentre, single-arm, open-label phase I trial in Germany that tested a mutant IDH1 peptide vaccine in humans for the first time. Genomic DNA for TCRB sequencing was extracted from EDTA blood using the DNeasy Blood and Tissue Kit. The germline V gene (reference sequence) specifies SGHNT as CDR1 and YYREEE as CDR2. From the cysteine through the phenylalanine, the CDR3 covers 14 amino acids. Just the 42-base CDR3 DNA is kept, in frame starting at base 1. V drops 0 bases and J drops 2 bases, leaving 9 bases in between.

Comment on this clone: No cognate antigen has been identified for it. Nothing much larger sits one base from this clone, and base qualities are not available.

Beyond this particular receptor, the publication reports: Pseudoprogression appeared unrelated to alterations in the top peripheral T cell clonotypes detected by TCRB sequencing. Availability determined which PBMC samples were chosen for TCRB deep sequencing. The authors stated that sample limitations prevented analyses of patient blood samples from being reproduced. Immune responses induced by the vaccine were seen in over 80% of patients across multiple MHC alleles.

Libraries were constructed by the immunoSEQ multiplex PCR assay. The hsTCRB Kit was used according to the manufacturer's protocol to amplify rearranged TCR beta chain sequences. TCRB libraries were sequenced on an Illumina MiSeq. The authors' analysis ran thus. The proprietary platform of the kit vendor was used for demultiplexing, trimming and gene mapping. As stored in TCRdb, this immuneACCESS dataset retains in-frame rearrangements with V and J assigned. A fraction of the clones does not appear; measured against another copy, unresolved V genes explain less than half of the discrepancy, and the remainder lacks a known reason. The DNA was the basis for D and trimming; V, J and clone size are from that table. For this sample there are around 100,000 clones; about 90% appear just once. Roughly 0.81% of the sample is held by the ten biggest clonotypes.

This sequence uses TRBV5-4 and TRBJ2-7; the D gene cannot be named for sure. The source is a woman in her forties or fifties with glioma. Sequenced here: PBMCs, sampled from a glioma patient whose treatment included an IDH1 peptide vaccine. The bases read TGTGCCAGCAGCTTGGGCCCCACTACCTACGAGCAGTACTTC. It translates as CASSLGPTTYEQYF.